This TCR beta chain was documented in a study of T cell clonality in common variable immunodeficiency. Sequencing input was equivalent genomic DNA from CVID and controls. This table comes from immunoSEQ multiplex PCR, and its TCRdb copy is limited to in-frame clones, with some not included. There are roughly 12,000 clones in the sample, none observed a single time. Germline V gene sequence: CDR1 SEHNR, CDR2 FQNEAQ (reference sequence). V lost 5 bases, J lost 4 bases, and 14 bases lay in between. There are 14 residues in the CDR3. This clone has just a few counts. Its antigen is not known. The read terminates 3 residues before the CDR3 end, so the remaining end is supplied by the germline J gene. Study outcomes and limitations: Common variable immunodeficiency TCR beta sequences reportedly had fewer deletions and N-nucleotide insertions. CVID subjects shared fewer TCRbeta clones than healthy controls did.

CVID subjects were 15 or so female and 25 to 30 male, aged about 8 to 65. Each donor provided about 5 to 9 ml of heparinized whole blood. This receptor was identified in a human donor with common variable immunodeficiency. V usage is TRBV7-9 and J usage is TRBJ1-2; TRBD1 might be the D (6 bases). Sequenced: peripheral blood mononuclear cells. CDR3 DNA, as far as it was read: TGTGCCAGCAGCCCACCAACAGGGATCTATGGC. This encodes CASSPPTGIYG. The CDR3 in its entirety is CASSPPTGIYGYTF.